The rows below give T cell receptor beta chains drawn from one sample of a study of blood T cell repertoires in COVID-19. TCRdb keeps only in-frame clones here, not all; method: immunoSEQ multiplex PCR. The data contain 100,000 to 150,000 clones, roughly 74% of them singletons. Sequenced sample: peripheral blood. The origin of the receptors is an elderly man with COVID-19, enrolled during active disease. The CDR3 runs from the conserved cysteine through the conserved F or W. A D gene is named only where the DNA matches it firmly. A clone size is listed for some rows: how often the clone was seen (once, few, many), or a class if it is expanded.

J: TRBJ1-6
size: .
D: .
V: TRBV25-1
CDR3: CASNSWVEGLGYSPLHF
DNA: TGTGCCAGCAATTCATGGGTGGAGGGTCTAGGATATTCACCCCTCCACTTT

J: TRBJ2-1
size: .
D: .
V: TRBV9
CDR3: CASSDDSREQFF
DNA: TGTGCCAGCAGCGACGACAGTCGTGAGCAGTTCTTC

J: TRBJ2-1
size: .
D: TRBD2
V: TRBV7-6
CDR3: CASSLETSGSRYNEQFF
DNA: TGTGCCAGCAGCTTAGAAACTAGCGGGAGTCGATACAATGAGCAGTTCTTC

J: TRBJ1-2
size: .
D: TRBD1
V: TRBV30
CDR3: CAWSRTGFYGYTF
DNA: TGTGCCTGGAGTCGGACAGGGTTCTATGGCTACACCTTC

J: TRBJ2-1
size: .
D: TRBD1
V: TRBV9
CDR3: CASSVETGGYNEQFF
DNA: TGTGCCAGCAGCGTAGAGACAGGGGGATACAATGAGCAGTTCTTC

J: TRBJ2-3
size: .
D: TRBD2
V: TRBV5-1
CDR3: CASSIIPTSGLTDTQYF
DNA: TGCGCCAGCAGCATAATCCCGACTAGCGGGCTCACAGATACGCAGTATTTT

J: TRBJ2-7
size: .
D: .
V: TRBV27
CDR3: CASSSTNTYEQYF
DNA: TGTGCCAGCAGCTCAACAAACACCTACGAGCAGTACTTC

J: TRBJ2-5
size: .
D: .
V: TRBV7-2
CDR3: CASSSLPGGGGETQYF
DNA: TGTGCCAGCAGCTCCCTACCGGGTGGGGGCGGTGAGACCCAGTACTTC

J: TRBJ2-2
size: .
D: TRBD2
V: TRBV4-3
CDR3: CASSQASLAAGELFF
DNA: TGCGCCAGCAGCCAAGCTTCACTAGCGGCCGGGGAGCTGTTTTTT

J: TRBJ2-7
size: .
D: .
V: TRBV27
CDR3: CASSLSSVGEQYF
DNA: TGTGCCAGCAGTTTGTCTAGCGTAGGCGAGCAGTACTTC

J: TRBJ2-5
size: .
D: TRBD2
V: TRBV9
CDR3: CASSSGGGAQETQYF
DNA: TGTGCCAGCAGTTCTGGGGGAGGGGCTCAAGAGACCCAGTACTTC

J: TRBJ2-1
size: .
D: TRBD1
V: TRBV19
CDR3: CASSRTGEGYNEQFF
DNA: TGTGCCAGTAGTAGGACAGGGGAGGGGTACAATGAGCAGTTCTTC

J: TRBJ1-1
size: .
D: TRBD1
V: TRBV5-1
CDR3: CASSPYSDRGMNTEAFF
DNA: TGCGCCAGCAGCCCCTATTCGGACAGGGGAATGAACACTGAAGCTTTCTTT

J: TRBJ2-5
size: few
D: .
V: TRBV6-2/TRBV6-3
CDR3: CASSQGTPGTQYF
DNA: TGTGCCAGCAGTCAAGGTACCCCAGGGACCCAGTACTTC

J: TRBJ1-6
size: .
D: .
V: TRBV11-2
CDR3: CASSLAGVLSPLHF
DNA: TGTGCCAGCAGCCTTGCAGGGGTCTTGTCACCCCTCCACTTT

J: TRBJ2-7
size: .
D: TRBD1
V: TRBV18
CDR3: CASSPWTGPDEQYF
DNA: TGTGCCAGCTCACCGTGGACAGGGCCAGACGAGCAGTACTTC

J: TRBJ2-7
size: .
D: TRBD1
V: TRBV28
CDR3: CASSLTGGPSYEQYF
DNA: TGTGCCAGCAGCCTGACAGGGGGACCCTCCTACGAGCAGTACTTC

J: TRBJ1-2
size: .
D: .
V: TRBV5-5
CDR3: CASSLSQGTNYGYTF
DNA: TGTGCCAGCAGCTTGTCTCAGGGGACTAACTATGGCTACACCTTC

J: TRBJ2-1
size: .
D: .
V: TRBV19
CDR3: CASSIARGNEQFF
DNA: TGTGCCAGTAGTATAGCCCGGGGCAATGAGCAGTTCTTC

J: TRBJ2-7
size: .
D: TRBD2
V: TRBV27
CDR3: CASSWGQLLAGEAYEQYF
DNA: TGTGCCAGCAGCTGGGGGCAGCTCCTAGCGGGAGAAGCTTACGAGCAGTACTTC

J: TRBJ1-5
size: .
D: .
V: TRBV7-8
CDR3: CASSRAGPPNKQPQHF
DNA: TGTGCCAGCAGCCGCGCGGGGCCACCCAATAAACAGCCCCAGCATTTT

J: TRBJ2-2
size: once
D: TRBD2
V: TRBV7-2
CDR3: CASSPRTSGNTGELFF
DNA: TGTGCCAGCAGCCCCCGGACTAGCGGTAACACCGGGGAGCTGTTTTTT

J: TRBJ1-5
size: once
D: .
V: TRBV2
CDR3: CASSGAQGGPSNQPQHF
DNA: TGTGCCAGCAGTGGGGCGCAGGGTGGTCCTAGCAATCAGCCCCAGCATTTT

J: TRBJ2-1
size: .
D: .
V: TRBV4-3
CDR3: CASSQDQDGTYNEQFF
DNA: TGCGCCAGCAGCCAAGATCAGGACGGGACCTACAATGAGCAGTTCTTC